The next 11 T cell receptor beta chains were all read from a single sample in a study of CD8 T cells in ankylosing spondylitis. Via MiXCR, TCRdb re-called the 5' RACE reads, giving one row per CDR3 protein. The repertoire consists of about 36,000 distinct CDR3 sequences, with about an eighth occurring once and the leading ten covering approximately 31%. Specimen: synovial fluid, either unsorted or a sorted T cell fraction (not recorded which). All receptors derive from a male donor with ankylosing spondylitis.

In its sample, this clonotype was seen a few times. This rearrangement joins TRBV6-2 or TRBV6-3 to TRBJ1-1, with D perhaps TRBD1 (5 bases). The V and J ends lost 10 bases and 0 bases respectively, with 15 bases between them. This CDR3 region has 14 residues. Germline CDR1 and CDR2: MNHEY and SVGEGT. The CDR3, as DNA: TGTGCCACCTCGGGGGTGGGGATGAACACTGAAGCTTTCTTT. It specifies CATSGVGMNTEAFF.

This clonotype was recorded a few times. The genes are TRBV9 and TRBJ1-4; possibly TRBD1 for D (5 bases). Germline V gene sequence: CDR1 SGDLS, CDR2 YYNGEE. Trimming shortened V by 0 bases and J by 5 bases, and 8 bases separated the two germline ends. There are 14 residues in the CDR3. CDR3 residues: CASSVGGGNEKLFF. The CDR3 region has the DNA TGTGCCAGCAGCGTAGGCGGGGGGAATGAAAAACTGTTTTTT.

This clonotype was detected ten times or more. V and J are TRBV7-9 and TRBJ1-1, with TRBD1 as a possible D gene (5 bases). CDR3 length: 14 residues. Trimming took 3 bases from V and 2 from J, leaving 10 bases between them. The germline V gene has CDR1 SEHNR and CDR2 FQNEAQ (reference sequence). The CDR3 nucleotides read TGTGCCAGCAGCTTTGGGGCGGTTAACACTGAAGCTTTCTTT. Residues: CASSFGAVNTEAFF.

The genes are TRBV3-1 and TRBJ2-2; 7 bases are shared with TRBD2. The CDR3 is 13 amino acids. Germline values: CDR1 LGHDT, CDR2 YNNKEL (reference sequence). J lost 4 bases, V lost 10 bases, and 6 bases had no gene match. This chain's CDR3 is CATNLAGTGELFF. CDR3 nucleotide sequence: TGTGCCACCAACTTAGCGGGCACCGGGGAGCTGTTTTTT.

This clonotype has more than one count but fewer than ten. The chain uses TRBV11-2 and TRBJ1-6; D is undetermined. Germline-derived CDR1 and CDR2 are SGHAT and FQNNGV. V lost 1 base, J lost 10 bases, and 14 bases lay in between. CDR3 length equals 15 residues. Here the CDR3 reads CASSLGGVLLSPLHF. CDR3 nucleotide sequence: TGTGCCAGCAGCTTAGGCGGGGTTTTGCTCTCACCCCTCCACTTT.

This clonotype appeared many times. The CDR3 is CASSLLAGGPNEQFF. In nucleotides, the CDR3 is TGTGCCAGCAGTTTACTAGCGGGAGGGCCCAATGAGCAGTTCTTC. The rearrangement joins TRBV12-3 or TRBV12-4 to TRBJ2-1; 12 bases are a match to TRBD2. This CDR3 comprises 15 residues. The V segment lost 2 bases and the J segment 6 bases; nucleotides outside the gene matches: 2.

This chain links TRBV4-2 with TRBJ2-5; unclear D gene. The CDR3 runs to 14 residues. The germline V and J ends were trimmed by 0 bases and 2 bases, with 7 bases remaining between them. Germline-derived CDR1 and CDR2 are LGHNA and YNFKEQ. The CDR3 DNA follows: TGTGCCAGCAGCCAAGAAAACCTACAAGAGACCCAGTACTTC. Protein: CASSQENLQETQYF.

The V and J genes are TRBV24-1 and TRBJ1-1, with TRBD1 identical over 7 bases. With V trimmed by 8 bases and J by 5 bases, 13 bases remained unmatched. The V gene's germline CDR1 is KGHDR and CDR2 SFDVKD. CDR3 size: 15 residues. The CDR3 nucleotides are TGTGCCACCAAGGGCGAAGGGGGCCGGGAGACTGAAGCTTTCTTT. Translating gives CATKGEGGRETEAFF.

This clonotype has a handful of counts. The chain employs TRBV6-1 and TRBJ1-5; D is perhaps TRBD1 (6 bases). Germline V gene sequence: CDR1 MNHNS, CDR2 SASEGT. The ends were cut back, 5 bases at V and 7 bases at J, with 12 bases in the middle. The CDR3 runs 13 residues. CDR3 region: CASSPGDGQPQHF. CDR3 sequence (DNA): TGTGCCAGCAGTCCAGGGGACGGACAGCCCCAGCATTTT.

Within the sample, this clonotype is large. This CDR3 is CASSSGLLGEQYF. CDR3 DNA sequence: TGTGCCAGCAGTTCGGGACTCTTGGGCGAGCAGTACTTC. The chain uses TRBV6-5 and TRBJ2-7; a possible D gene is TRBD2 (6 bases). Germline-derived CDR1 and CDR2 are MNHEY and SVGAGI. The ends were cut back, 4 bases at V and 6 bases at J, with 13 bases in the middle. The CDR3 totals 13 residues.

This clonotype has at least ten counts. The V and J genes are TRBV12-3 or TRBV12-4 and TRBJ1-5, with 7 bases matching TRBD1. J gave up 7 bases and V 10 bases, and 13 bases lay outside the gene matches. The CDR3 runs to 14 residues. As DNA, the CDR3 is TGTGCCATCTGGACAGGTACCGGCGGCCAGCCCCAGCATTTT. The encoded protein is CAIWTGTGGQPQHF.